The sequence of this T cell receptor beta chain was determined in a study of CD8+ T cells in alopecia areata. Study summary: Each of the treated patients was given oral tofacitinib, 5 to 10 mg twice daily, for moderate-to-severe alopecia areata.

Treatment noted: oral pan-JAK inhibitor, 5-10 mg twice daily. It was from alopecia areata patients that lesional scalp punch biopsies and peripheral blood were collected. RNA was isolated and reverse transcribed to cDNA, the sequencing template. The data were produced by immunoSEQ multiplex PCR, yet TCRdb's version contains in-frame clones alone and is incomplete. The table has roughly 200,000 clones, around two fifths seen once. A word on this clone: As yet, its antigen is unknown.

V was pared by 4 bases and J by 9 bases, with 3 bases of the junction left unmatched. This CDR3 comprises 14 residues. Germline CDR1 reads SGHVS; CDR2 reads FNYEAQ. Overall study findings and caveats: Under tofacitinib, fewer expanded CD8+ clones appeared among the top 100 scalp clones. It was observed that many expanded lesional clones persisted in scalp and blood during tofacitinib.

The genes are TRBV7-6 and TRBJ2-1; 13 positions agree with TRBD2. The specimen was CD4+ T cells sorted from blood, collected at roughly week 36, from a patient treated with tofacitinib. The receptor comes from a human donor with alopecia areata. The CDR3 DNA follows: TGTGCCAGCAGCTCCCGGACTAGCGGGAGTGAGCAGTTCTTC. Translating gives CASSSRTSGSEQFF.